This T cell receptor (beta chain) was found in a study of blood T cell repertoires in COVID-19. About the research overall: Acute and convalescent COVID-19 samples came from the United States, Italy and Spain. T cells, B-cell-depleted T cells, or PBMCs supplied cDNA or gDNA.

The germline V gene encodes CDR1 SGHDN and CDR2 FVKESK. The CDR3 consists of 17 residues. Unmatched junction bases numbered 13, after V lost 4 bases and J lost 2 bases. This clone was counted a single time. Authors' methods: Estimation of nucleated cell counts was performed using reference gene primer amplification. Clones were sequenced by immunoSEQ multiplex PCR, and TCRdb holds only the in-frame ones, with some missing. V and J calls and clone size are given by that table; D and trimming were obtained from the DNA. The profile shows about 240,000 clones, 70% to 90% of them singletons. The clonotype was recovered from a man between 45 and 60 years old with acute or convalescent COVID-19. V usage is TRBV14 and J usage is TRBJ2-7, with 8 bases lining up with TRBD1. The source material was peripheral blood. In DNA, the CDR3 is TGTGCCAGCAGCCCCTGGGACAGGCGACGGGCTCCCTACGAGCAGTACTTC. It yields the protein CASSPWDRRRAPYEQYF. The full variable domain, rest sourced from reference TRBV14 and TRBJ2-7, is EAGVTQFPSHSVIEKGQTVTLRCDPISGHDNLYWYRRVMGKEIKFLLHFVKESKQDESGMPNNRFLAERTGGTYSTLKVQPAELEDSGVYFCASSPWDRRRAPYEQYFGPGTRLTVT.